Shown below are 25 T cell receptor beta chains from a single sample sequenced in a study of identical twins. A single record per CDR3 protein comes from TCRdb applying MiXCR to the 5' RACE reads. The sample lists under 350,000 distinct CDR3 sequences; 7.5% to 9.5% were seen once. The sample was also linked to a second study, of yellow fever vaccine responses in identical twins.

The sequenced sample was CD8+ T cells sorted from blood. The receptors come from a young woman in good health.

This clonotype was seen more than once but under ten times. J is TRBJ2-1 and V is TRBV14; 7 nucleotides match TRBD1. Germline V gene lookup returns CDR1 SGHDN and CDR2 FVKESK. The CDR3 totals 16 residues. Trimming at V came to 4 bases and at J to 6 bases, leaving 12 bases not matched to a gene. CDR3 residues: CASSRTRTGLGNEQFF. The CDR3 DNA reads as TGTGCCAGCAGCCGAACTAGGACAGGACTGGGCAATGAGCAGTTCTTC.

This clonotype has just a few counts. The chain is built from TRBV7-3 and TRBJ2-1; D call uncertain. This CDR3 contains 13 residues. Trimming shortened V by 3 bases and J by 12 bases, and 15 bases separated the two germline ends. Germline V gene sequence: CDR1 SGHTA, CDR2 FQGTGA. The CDR3 DNA reads TGTGCCAGCAGCTTCGCAGGTTCCAACCCGCAGTTCTTC. Encoded protein: CASSFAGSNPQFF.

Ten or more counts support this clonotype. This chain uses TRBV7-9 with TRBJ1-5; tentative D call: TRBD1 (6 bases). Trimming left V 3 bases short and J 3 bases short, with 9 bases between. CDR1 SEHNR and CDR2 FQNEAQ come from the germline V gene (reference sequence). This CDR3 contains 14 residues. The CDR3 loop is CASSFWGANQPQHF. The CDR3 region has the DNA TGTGCCAGCAGCTTCTGGGGGGCCAATCAGCCCCAGCATTTT.

This clonotype was detected ten times or more. This chain links TRBV28 with TRBJ1-2; 9 bases map to TRBD1. J lost 7 bases, V lost 6 bases, and 12 bases had no gene match. In germline, CDR1 is MDHEN, CDR2 SYDVKM. The CDR3 loop spans 15 amino acids. CDR3 coding DNA: TGTGCCAGCAGCCTCACCGGGACAGGGTCGGGTGGCTACACCTTC. Translating gives CASSLTGTGSGGYTF.

J is TRBJ2-3 and V is TRBV28; 8 nucleotides match TRBD2. The CDR3 is made up of 16 amino acids. V lost 1 base to trimming and J lost 2 bases; unmatched junction nucleotides: 5. From germline, CDR1 is MDHEN and CDR2 SYDVKM. Written as DNA, the CDR3 is TGTGCCAGCAGTTTATTTGGCGGGAGGTCCACAGATACGCAGTATTTT. This translates into CASSLFGGRSTDTQYF. The whole variable domain, remainder taken from reference TRBV28 and TRBJ2-3, is DVKVTQSSRYLVKRTGEKVFLECVQDMDHENMFWYRQDPGLGLRLIYFSYDVKMKEKGDIPEGYSVSREKKERFSLILESASTNQTSMYLCASSLFGGRSTDTQYFGPGTRLTVL.

This clonotype was seen at least ten times. The J gene is TRBJ1-1, the V gene TRBV7-9; D uncertain. Trimming took 1 base from V and 1 from J, leaving 7 bases between them. CDR3 size: 14 residues. Germline V gives CDR1 SEHNR, CDR2 FQNEAQ (reference sequence). The DNA of the CDR3 is TGTGCCAGCAGCTTAGTGGTGTCGAACACTGAAGCTTTCTTT. Its protein is CASSLVVSNTEAFF.

This clonotype was seen at least ten times. One end of the junction fails to match germline, which may point to a read error. The gene calls are TRBV12-3 or TRBV12-4 and TRBJ2-3; 11 nucleotides match TRBD2. The CDR3 is 17 amino acids. The CDR3 loop is CASSIAGGPLRTDTQYF. In DNA, the CDR3 is TGTGCCAGCAGTATAGCGGGAGGGCCACTTCGCACAGATACGCAGTATTTT.

The rearrangement joins TRBV19 to TRBJ2-7; D might be TRBD1 (5 bases). CDR1 is LNHDA, CDR2 SQIVND, per germline (reference sequence). The germline V and J ends were trimmed by 5 bases and 2 bases, with 19 bases remaining between them. The CDR3 extends over 16 amino acids. The chain's CDR3 is CASSGIGALGTYEQYF. CDR3 coding DNA: TGTGCCAGTAGTGGGATAGGGGCTCTCGGAACCTACGAGCAGTACTTC.

There are many counts of this clonotype. The chain carries TRBV11-2 and TRBJ2-1; D unresolved. Trimming pared 2 bases from V and 5 bases from J, leaving 10 bases between. This CDR3 comprises 14 residues. Germline V gives CDR1 SGHAT, CDR2 FQNNGV. CDR3 bases: TGTGCCAGCAGCTTATGGACCCCCGACAATGAGCAGTTCTTC. This translates into CASSLWTPDNEQFF.

This clonotype was detected a few times. This chain connects TRBV7-9 to TRBJ2-1; 9 nucleotides agree with TRBD2. Germline CDR1 SEHNR, CDR2 FQNEAQ (reference sequence). Unmatched junction bases numbered 17, after V lost 5 bases and J lost 9 bases. This CDR3 spans 17 amino acids. The CDR3 is CASSTGTSLTVNSEQFF. CDR3 coding DNA: TGTGCCAGCAGCACCGGGACTAGCCTGACCGTAAACAGTGAGCAGTTCTTC.

The rearrangement uses TRBV24-1 and TRBJ2-1; D not resolved. The V gene lost 5 bases and the J gene lost 0 bases, with 7 bases spanning the gap. This CDR3 is 14 amino acids long. CDR1 is KGHDR and CDR2 is SFDVKD in the germline V gene. The CDR3 here is CATSGPSSYNEQFF. The CDR3 nucleotides are TGTGCCACCAGTGGTCCAAGCTCCTACAATGAGCAGTTCTTC.

Comment on this clonotype: A read error may be the cause here, since a much bigger clone is one base away. The chain joins TRBV10-3 to TRBJ2-7; D may be TRBD1 (6 bases). The CDR3 totals 12 residues. Per the germline V gene, CDR1 is ENHRY and CDR2 is SYGVKD. The DNA of the CDR3 is TGTGCCATCAGGGACAGCCCCTACGAGCAGAACTTC. This encodes CAIRDSPYEQNF.

The chain links TRBV2 to TRBJ2-1, with D possibly being TRBD1 (5 bases). Germline loops: CDR1 SNHLY, CDR2 FYNNEI. CDR3 size: 14 residues. V was clipped by 3 bases and J by 8 bases, with 14 bases between them. This CDR3 is CASSDGARPHEQFF. CDR3 DNA sequence: TGTGCCAGCAGTGATGGGGCTCGACCCCATGAGCAGTTCTTC.

There are a few counts of this clonotype. The rearrangement joins TRBV6-2 or TRBV6-3 to TRBJ2-3; the match to TRBD2 covers 7 bases. Losses at the gene ends were 1 base for V and 4 bases for J; bases not matched to a gene: 5. The CDR3 spans 15 residues. Looked up from germline, CDR1 is MNHEY and CDR2 is SVGEGT. CDR3 residues: CASSYFAGAADTQYF. The CDR3 DNA sequence: TGTGCCAGCAGTTACTTTGCGGGAGCGGCAGATACGCAGTATTTT.

The genes are TRBV7-9 and TRBJ2-1; 11 bases are a match to TRBD2. The V gene's germline CDR1 is SEHNR and CDR2 FQNEAQ (reference sequence). Trimming removed 5 bases from V and 6 bases from J; junction bases left unmatched: 6. The CDR3 has 15 amino acids. The DNA of the CDR3 is TGTGCCAGCAGCCCGGGACTAGCGGAACCCAATGAGCAGTTCTTC. It is translated as CASSPGLAEPNEQFF.

Many counts were recorded for this clonotype. The chain is built from TRBV6-6 and TRBJ2-5; D ambiguous. This CDR3 has 13 residues. V lost 6 bases, J lost 0 bases, and 8 bases lay in between. The germline gives CDR1 MNHNY, CDR2 SVGAGI (reference sequence). CDR3 loop: CASSSRHQETQYF. CDR3 bases: TGTGCCAGCAGCTCCAGGCACCAAGAGACCCAGTACTTC.

This clonotype was counted at least ten times. The rearrangement uses TRBV20-1 and TRBJ2-2; 7 bases map to TRBD2. The CDR3 extends over 17 amino acids. Germline CDR1 DFQATT, CDR2 SNEGSKA (reference sequence). With 0 bases clipped from V and 4 bases from J, the junction kept 11 bases outside the gene matches. The CDR3 region is CSARDLIASGPTGELFF. DNA for the CDR3: TGCAGTGCTAGAGATTTGATAGCTAGCGGACCCACCGGGGAGCTGTTTTTT.

This clonotype was counted many times. The chain uses TRBV20-1 and TRBJ2-7; 7 bases are shared with TRBD2. Trimming cost V 0 bases and J 5 bases; bases outside gene matches: 7. CDR3 length: 14 amino acids. Per germline, CDR1 DFQATT and CDR2 SNEGSKA (reference sequence). The CDR3 DNA reads TGCAGTGCTAGAGATGTTTGGGGGGGAAACGAGCAGTACTTC. Translated, it gives CSARDVWGGNEQYF.

This clonotype was detected a few times. The chain combines TRBV7-9 with TRBJ2-7, with 7 nucleotides matching TRBD1. V was pared by 5 bases and J by 2 bases, with 6 bases of the junction left unmatched. Germline V CDR1 and CDR2: SEHNR, FQNEAQ (reference sequence). This CDR3 is 14 amino acids long. The CDR3 here is CASSNRDRAYEQYF. CDR3 DNA sequence: TGTGCCAGCAGCAACCGGGACAGAGCCTACGAGCAGTACTTC.

This chain joins TRBV4-2 and TRBJ2-3; tentatively, D is TRBD1 or TRBD2 (6 bases each). Trimming removed 8 bases at V and 7 bases at J, with 22 bases between. The germline gives CDR1 LGHNA, CDR2 YNFKEQ. The CDR3 has 15 amino acids. CDR3 sequence reads: CASEVGAREGNTQYF. The CDR3 nucleotides read TGTGCCAGCGAGGTGGGGGCGCGGGAAGGGAATACGCAGTATTTT.

This clonotype was seen only a few times. V usage is TRBV20-1 and J usage is TRBJ1-2; possible D gene TRBD1, 5 bases. The ends were cut back, 0 bases at V and 5 bases at J, with 13 bases in the middle. The CDR3 sequence is 14 residues long. Germline-derived CDR1 and CDR2 are DFQATT and SNEGSKA (reference sequence). The CDR3 DNA is TGCAGTGCTAGAGATTACGGGACGTCTTATGGCTACACCTTC. Translated: CSARDYGTSYGYTF.

This clonotype was counted many times. The chain uses TRBV27 and TRBJ2-2; weak D call: TRBD1 (5 bases). V lost 6 bases and J lost 5, with 10 bases in between. This CDR3 spans 13 amino acids. Per the germline V gene, CDR1 is MNHEY and CDR2 is SMNVEV (reference sequence). CDR3 residues: CASRGRSTGELFF. The CDR3 DNA sequence: TGTGCCAGCAGGGGGCGATCAACCGGGGAGCTGTTTTTT.

A word on this clonotype: A single base separates this from a much larger clone, so it may be a read error. J is TRBJ2-5 and V is TRBV7-8, with D perhaps matching TRBD1 (5 bases). The CDR3 runs to 14 residues. Germline V lookup: CDR1 SGHVS, CDR2 FQNEAQ. V was cut by 4 bases and J by 3 bases, with 12 bases left in between. Here the CDR3 DNA reads TGTGCCAGCAGCTCAAAAGACAGAAAAGAGACCCAGTACTTC. Translated: CASSSKDRKETQYF.

The table lists this clonotype with a few counts. The chain recombines TRBV4-2 with TRBJ2-7, with TRBD2 matching over 7 bases. Trimming cost V 1 base and J 3 bases; bases outside gene matches: 9. CDR1 LGHNA and CDR2 YNFKEQ come from the germline V gene. The CDR3 length is 16 residues. The CDR3 bases are TGTGCCAGCAGCCAAGTTATAAGCGGGAACCGCTACGAGCAGTACTTC. The encoded protein is CASSQVISGNRYEQYF.

The sample holds a few counts of this clonotype. This chain links TRBV18 with TRBJ2-2, with D unresolved. Trimming pared 3 bases from V and 0 bases from J, leaving 8 bases between. CDR1 is KGHSH, CDR2 LQKENI, per germline. The CDR3 totals 15 residues. The CDR3 region has the DNA TGTGCCAGCTCACCGCTAGGTTCGAACACCGGGGAGCTGTTTTTT. It encodes CASSPLGSNTGELFF.